This T cell receptor beta chain comes out of a study of cytomegalovirus exposure and HLA in healthy donors (dated by TCRdb to 2015 to 2018). Concerning the study at large: In an earlier analysis of under 600 of the donors, about 260 Gb of sequence data and 90 million to 120 million unique TCR beta sequences from 150 million to 200 million T cells were reported. HLA typing included class I and class II loci at four-digit resolution. In addition to the first cohort of 666 subjects, a separate validation cohort of approximately 130 different subjects was used. A later genetic analysis used genome-wide SNP genotypes for about 55% of the 666 donors, treating that subset as a discovery cohort. Every repertoire in the discovery cohort had been generated on one and the same sequencing platform. Of the 398 genotyped donors, about 80% fell in the genetic ancestry cluster associated with self-reported Caucasian donors. The study combined high-throughput TCR immunosequencing, statistical association of individual TCRs with disease status, and machine learning to predict cytomegalovirus infection status. About five DR-DQ haplotypes were treated as single units for association and clustering because of strong linkage in the cohort. The number of typed donors differed by locus: roughly 620-640 for A, B, C, DRB1 and DQB1; some 500 for DQA1; some 590 for DPA1; and some 470 for DPB1. The study aimed to test whether signatures of past pathogen exposure could be identified by cataloging public T cell receptors. An early release covering roughly 640 HLA-typed donors comprised about 310 gigabases of sequencing data and 65 million to 100 million unique TCR sequences. A later analysis re-analyzed previously published TCR beta repertoires from 550 to 700 donors and added high-resolution HLA genotyping to study TCR occurrence patterns. Alongside the repertoire data, information on donor age, sex, ethnicity and CMV serostatus was compiled. Rather than drawing on any new phenotypic data, the later analysis identified candidate immune exposures from TCR beta sequences and the way those sequences occurred across donors. To decide whether each TCR beta V gene segment behaved as functional or pseudogenic, an earlier analysis of over 500 of the donors relied on high-throughput TCR beta sequencing. Across 300 to 500 genotyped donors of the cohort, an average of about 220,000 unique TCR beta nucleotide sequences per donor were sequenced, and 15% to 20% of those sequences were non-productive. The T cell repertoires of under 700 subjects were profiled by immunosequencing and related to cytomegalovirus serostatus. Broader findings and caveats from the paper: According to the authors, the approach could potentially be generalized to other disease states and immunological phenotypes. In both the original and validation cohorts, the classifier was reported to diagnose cytomegalovirus status with high specificity and sensitivity. In a later analysis, HLA-associated TCR beta chains were found to be more clonally expanded and to have lower generation probabilities than equally common non-associated chains. HLA typing was unavailable for some donors at each locus, so association tests used only the typed subset. In a later analysis, the rate of TCR association differed among HLA loci, with DRB1 alleles having the most associated TCRs and HLA-C alleles having the fewest. V-gene and J-gene trimming of TCR beta chains was associated with a missense DCLRE1C variant in a later genetic analysis, and the association was replicated in an independent cohort. A group of highly shared sequence variants was considered likely to be a technical artifact of the sequencing pipeline. In a later genetic analysis, fewer N-insertions in productive TCRs were reported among donors in an Asian-associated ancestry cluster than the roughly 700-donor mean. In a later analysis, several top co-occurrence clusters were reported to appear linked to parvovirus B19, influenza, CMV and Epstein-Barr virus. The cohort was sequenced for TCR beta chains only, and without alpha or paired-chain data the features that could be detected were limited. For the cohort, immune exposure information was limited to CMV serostatus. A later analysis associated 16,951 TCR beta sequences with specific HLA alleles at a false discovery rate of 0.05. Assigning TCR associations to individual alleles was difficult when HLA alleles, especially DR and DQ, strongly co-occurred. Sequencing depth was assumed to be roughly uniform across donors in the presence/absence analyses, though that assumption may not hold. In an earlier analysis of some 640 of the donors, most TCR beta V segments were observed in productive rearrangements about 90% or about 30% of the time, broadly matching IMGT annotations. In a later analysis, most CMV-associated TCR beta chains were found to appear HLA-restricted, with HLA associations seemingly driven largely by CMV exposure. Because the 87-base-pair reads could not distinguish some IMGT-functional V segments, including TRBV6-2 and TRBV6-3, those segments were excluded. Correlated functional status among segregating V segments might be attributable to linkage disequilibrium, but an unknown experimental factor could not be ruled out. Most TCR sequences were seen in very few donors, while some public TCRs were found in many individuals. The study gave a list of over 150 TCR beta chains associated with cytomegalovirus. A few of the identified cytomegalovirus-associated TCR beta chains were confirmed in vitro to be specific for cytomegalovirus antigens. Because counts were too low, roughly 16 rarely observed V segments, including chromosome 9 orphons, were left out of the earlier analysis of 500 to 650 of the donors. A further reported finding was that TCR beta sequences accurately predicted the HLA-A and HLA-B alleles for most subjects in the first cohort.

The cohort was made up of about 610 healthy bone marrow donors. At the time of sampling, every cohort member was nominally healthy, though immune exposures that went unrecorded were likely present. The donor was CMV seropositive and was included in the group of approximately 310 seropositive cohort members. A peripheral blood sample was provided by each donor, and peripheral blood mononuclear cells were used for TCR beta sequencing. The Qiagen DNeasy Blood Extraction Kit was used to extract genomic DNA from the blood cell samples. Including the terminal cysteine and phenylalanine, the CDR3 comprises 13 residues. The entry retains the CDR3 DNA only, 39 bases that are in frame from base 1. As encoded in the germline V gene (reference sequence), CDR1 is LNHDA while CDR2 is SQIVND. V gives up 4 bases and J gives up 7 bases, and the segment between their germline ends measures 10 bases. Worth noting for this clone: Its antigen is not yet known. Qualities for individual bases were not recorded, and no much larger clone is one base off.

Libraries were constructed by the immunoSEQ multiplex PCR assay. The multiplex PCR relied on a mix of 60 forward primers for TCR Vbeta segments and 13 reverse primers for TCR Jbeta segments. The CDR3 region of rearranged TCR beta genes was amplified from genomic DNA by a multiplex PCR assay. On the Illumina HiSeq System, the amplified TCR beta libraries were sequenced as 87-base-pair reads. Per the source publication's procedure: Across the 600 to 700 repertoires, a later analysis counted 80 million or so unique TCR beta chains, some 11 million of which were shared by at least two donors. To remove PCR and sequencing errors, raw reads were error-corrected and collapsed into unique sequences using a nearest-neighbor algorithm that merged closely related sequences. To assign V, D and J gene segments, CDR3 sequences were aligned to IMGT reference sequences. For a sequence to be retained, a match of at least six nucleotides to both a V gene segment and a J gene segment was required. Rearrangements were classified as productive when the CDR3 lacked stop codons and remained in frame with V and J, and all other rearrangements were classified as non-productive. CDR3 was defined by IMGT convention, running from the second conserved V-encoded cysteine to the conserved J-encoded phenylalanine. The earlier analysis of 587 of the donors excluded sequences that lacked an unambiguous match to a single V gene segment. In an earlier analysis of some 590 of the donors, a V segment was called functional when productive rearrangements were above 56.7%, and segregating when the standard deviation between donors exceeded 5%. A statistical classification framework was built to diagnose cytomegalovirus status from the catalog of TCR beta chain sequences. In a later analysis, V and J genes were assigned by comparing TCR nucleotide sequences against IMGT/GENE-DB human TR gene sequences. A later analysis assigned CDR3 sequences and most-parsimonious VDJ recombination scenarios with the TCRdist pipeline. In a later analysis, every TCR beta chain was defined by the combination of its CDR3 amino acid sequence and its V-gene family, and reads without a unique V-gene family were dropped. As a way to deal with suspected cross-contamination and a sequencing artifact, a later analysis dropped hundreds of nucleotide sequences that were highly shared and had low generation probability. For each public chain, a later analysis derived a clonal expansion index from normalized ranks of inferred template counts within each repertoire. Generation probabilities in a later analysis came from a VDJ recombination model fitted to out-of-frame rearrangements, and those results were checked against IGoR. In a later analysis, hypergeometric tests were used to score TCR-TCR, TCR-HLA and TCR-CMV co-occurrence, with a repertoire-size bias correction applied to TCR pairs. In a later analysis, false discovery rates were estimated by permuting HLA or CMV assignments 20 times. In a later analysis, co-occurring TCRs were grouped with DBSCAN, and TCRdist sequence similarity was added when clustering was performed within HLA-allele-positive subsets. For co-occurrence clustering, repertoires with fewer than 30,000 or more than 120,000 public chains were excluded, along with about five repertoires with anomalous nucleotide sharing. Drawn from immuneACCESS, this table holds only the in-frame rearrangements with V and J called that TCRdb kept. Clones are partly lost; checked studies trace under half to an unresolved V gene and leave the rest unexplained. The DNA was the basis for D and trimming; V, J and clone size are from that table. For this sample the table gives under 150,000 clones, of which around 66% were detected only once. The ten largest clones capture roughly 8.3% of the sample.

Specimen: PBMCs. The receptor was isolated from a man between 18 and 35 years old in good health and CMV-seropositive. This receptor chain uses TRBV19 and TRBJ1-4; the D gene identity is not certain. Here the CDR3 is given as CASSRQRVEKLFF. The DNA sequence is given as TGTGCCAGTAGTAGGCAGAGGGTTGAAAAACTGTTTTTT.